The 19 T cell receptor beta chains below come from one sample, sequenced in a study of molecular identifiers for immune sequencing clone quantification. TCRdb analysed the PCR reads with MiXCR anew, one entry per CDR3 protein. The sample includes approximately 680,000 distinct CDR3 sequences, over 25% of them seen just once. The sequenced sample consisted of naive CD8+ T cells from blood, with Jurkat cell RNA spiked in. The subset denotes: FACS-sorted CD8+CD4-CCR7+CD45RA+ naive T cells. The receptors come from a human donor in good health. Some libraries in this study had Jurkat cell RNA spiked in.

This clonotype was recorded once. The genes are TRBV18 and TRBJ1-1; a weak D match, TRBD1 (6 bases). V lost 2 bases to trimming and J lost 0 bases, with 10 bases between them. Germline V gene lookup returns CDR1 KGHSH and CDR2 LQKENI. There are 15 residues in the CDR3. The CDR3 reads CASSPGRGMNTEAFF. CDR3 sequence (DNA): TGTGCCAGCTCACCAGGCAGGGGTATGAACACTGAAGCTTTCTTT. The whole variable domain, remainder taken from reference TRBV18 and TRBJ1-1, is NAGVMQNPRHLVRRRGQEARLRCSPMKGHSHVYWYRQLPEEGLKFMVYLQKENIIDESGMPKERFSAEFPKEGPSILRIQQVVRGDSAAYFCASSPGRGMNTEAFFGQGTRLTVV.

This clonotype was observed a few times. One end of the junction does not line up with germline, which may come from a read error. The chain links TRBV19 to TRBJ2-7; 8 positions agree with TRBD2. Germline loops: CDR1 LNHDA, CDR2 SQIVND (reference sequence). The CDR3 is 12 residues long. CDR3 nucleotides: TGTGCCAGTAGTATACCAGCGGGGGTTAGAGGCTTC. Translating gives CASSIPAGVRGF.

This clonotype was seen at least ten times. The chain has TRBV6-1 and TRBJ1-1, with TRBD1 identical over 12 bases. CDR1 and CDR2 from the germline V gene are MNHNS and SASEGT. The CDR3 extends over 18 amino acids. V trimming: 7 bases; J trimming: 1 base; junction bases outside the gene matches: 13. CDR3 in amino acids: CASKNTGTGGTRNTEAFF. The CDR3 nucleotides are TGTGCCAGCAAAAATACCGGGACAGGGGGCACGCGGAACACTGAAGCTTTCTTT.

The gene calls are TRBV12-3 or TRBV12-4 and TRBJ1-5; the match to TRBD1 covers 7 bases. V dropped 5 bases and J dropped 8; count of bases not matched to a gene: 12. The CDR3 consists of 15 residues. DNA of the CDR3: TGTGCCAGCAGTCTGAGCGGATTCCAGGGGGAGCCCCAGCATTTT. Amino acids: CASSLSGFQGEPQHF.

On this clonotype itself: With a much larger clone just one base away, this may be a read error. The chain couples TRBV4-1 to TRBJ1-5; no firm D call. The CDR3 length is 16 residues. The germline CDR1 and CDR2 sequences are MGHRA and YSYEKL. The ends were cut back, 0 bases at V and 6 bases at J, with 15 bases in the middle. CDR3 sequence (DNA): TGCGCCAGCAGCCAAGATAGATCGAGCCCCAGTCAGCCCCAGCATTTT. Amino acids: CASSQDRSSPSQPQHF.

This clonotype was counted a few times. This sequence joins TRBV4-2 and TRBJ2-7; the D call may be TRBD1 or TRBD2 (5 bases each). CDR3 size: 13 residues. The ends were cut back, 5 bases at V and 2 bases at J, with 10 bases in the middle. Germline V lookup: CDR1 LGHNA, CDR2 YNFKEQ. The CDR3 nucleotides read TGTGCCAGCAGCACCCAGGGAGCCTACGAGCAGTACTTC. It codes for CASSTQGAYEQYF.

This clonotype was detected ten times or more. The chain employs TRBV7-2 and TRBJ2-3; D remains unclear. From germline, CDR1 is SGHTA and CDR2 FQGNSA. The CDR3 is 15 amino acids. The germline V and J ends were trimmed by 2 bases and 4 bases, with 13 bases remaining between them. This CDR3 reads CASSLWYRVADTQYF. DNA of the CDR3: TGTGCCAGCAGCTTATGGTATAGGGTGGCAGATACGCAGTATTTT.

The CDR3 nucleotides are TGTGCCAGCAGCCCTAGACAGGGCCTTAGCACAGATACGCAGTATTTT. It translates to CASSPRQGLSTDTQYF. The rearrangement links TRBV13 to TRBJ2-3, with 7 bases aligning to TRBD1. This CDR3 has 16 residues. J lost 0 bases, V lost 5 bases, and 8 bases had no gene match. Per the germline V gene, CDR1 is PRHDT and CDR2 is FYEKMQ (reference sequence). Complete variable domain (other parts from reference TRBV13 and TRBJ2-3): AAGVIQSPRHLIKEKRETATLKCYPIPRHDTVYWYQQGPGQDPQFLISFYEKMQSDKGSIPDRFSAQQFSDYHSELNMSSLELGDSALYFCASSPRQGLSTDTQYFGPGTRLTVL.

Comment on this clonotype: This clone may be a read error of a much larger clone one base away. The CDR3: CSALDNPSTDTQYF. The CDR3 nucleotides read TGCAGTGCCCTGGACAACCCTAGCACAGATACGCAGTATTTT. This sequence joins TRBV20-1 and TRBJ2-3; a possible D gene is TRBD1 (5 bases). The germline V gene encodes CDR1 DFQATT and CDR2 SNEGSKA (reference sequence). Trimming pared 6 bases from V and 0 bases from J, leaving 13 bases between. The CDR3 spans 14 residues.

Points on this clonotype: This may stem from a read error, because a much larger clone lies one nucleotide away. The V call is TRBV9, the J call TRBJ2-7; D may be TRBD2 (6 bases). The CDR3 spans 14 residues. Trimming removed 0 bases from V and 6 bases from J, with 13 bases in between. Germline loops: CDR1 SGDLS, CDR2 YYNGEE. The CDR3 coding sequence is TGTGCCAGCAGCGTAGGTCCTAGCGACTGCGAGCAGTACTTC. The encoded protein is CASSVGPSDCEQYF.

Regarding this clonotype: This may come from a read error, since a much larger clone is one base off. V usage is TRBV20-1 and J usage is TRBJ2-3; the match to TRBD1 covers 7 bases. V trimming: 7 bases; J trimming: 2 bases; junction bases outside the gene matches: 12. The CDR3 spans 15 residues. In germline, CDR1 is DFQATT, CDR2 SNEGSKA (reference sequence). DNA for the CDR3: TGCAGTGTCTTAGAGTGGGACAGCCTCACAGATACGCAGTATTTT. Translated: CSVLEWDSLTDTQYF.

In this sample, this clonotype turned up once. Lacking the conserved final phenylalanine or tryptophan, this CDR3 likely reflects a read error. This sequence joins TRBV4-3 and TRBJ1-1; a weak D match, TRBD1 (6 bases). Per germline, CDR1 LGHNA and CDR2 YSLEER. CDR3 length: 17 amino acids. V shed 1 base and J shed 4 bases, with 19 bases lying between them. DNA for the CDR3: TGCGCCAGCAGCCAAGGTTTATTTCAGGGGAGCGGCACTGAAGCTTTCTCT. This encodes CASSQGLFQGSGTEAFS.

This clonotype occurred once. This is likely a read error, given that the CDR3 carries no conserved phenylalanine or tryptophan at its end. The chain joins TRBV12-3 or TRBV12-4 to TRBJ2-3, with 8 bases lining up with TRBD1. The J segment lost 6 bases and the V segment lost 5 bases, leaving 4 bases of the junction unmatched. The CDR3 extends over 13 amino acids. Here the CDR3 DNA reads TGTGCCAGCAGTCCCCAGGGGGCGGATACGCAGTATCTT. It is translated as CASSPQGADTQYL.

A word on this clonotype: A read error may account for a junction end that differs from germline. The V and J genes are TRBV27 and TRBJ2-3, with D unclear. This CDR3 is built from 12 residues. In germline, CDR1 is MNHEY, CDR2 SMNVEV (reference sequence). The CDR3, as DNA: TGTGCCAACAGTCCAAGTCCAGATACGCAGTATTTT. It encodes CANSPSPDTQYF.

In its sample, this clonotype was seen a few times. V and J are TRBV20-1 and TRBJ2-5; TRBD2 is a possible D gene (6 bases). With 3 bases removed from V and 2 bases from J, the gap between germline ends came to 16 bases. Germline V gene sequence: CDR1 DFQATT, CDR2 SNEGSKA (reference sequence). The CDR3 totals 15 residues. Here the CDR3 DNA reads TGCAGTGCTAGTTCGCGGGACGGGATTCAAGAGACCCAGTACTTC. Residues: CSASSRDGIQETQYF.

This clonotype has a handful of counts. The chain combines TRBV19 with TRBJ2-2; 8 bases align to TRBD1. Trimming cost V 3 bases and J 2 bases; bases outside gene matches: 2. The CDR3 is 15 residues long. Germline assignment: CDR1 LNHDA and CDR2 SQIVND (reference sequence). CDR3: CASSIPGGNTGELFF. Written as DNA, the CDR3 is TGTGCCAGTAGTATTCCAGGGGGCAACACCGGGGAGCTGTTTTTT.

This clonotype was counted at least ten times. The chain employs TRBV4-3 and TRBJ2-7, with a weak D call TRBD1 (5 bases). Germline CDR1 is LGHNA and CDR2 is YSLEER. The CDR3 totals 14 residues. V was clipped by 0 bases and J by 2 bases, with 8 bases between them. The CDR3 sequence is CASSQEQGTYEQYF. CDR3 sequence (DNA): TGCGCCAGCAGCCAAGAGCAGGGAACCTACGAGCAGTACTTC.

The chain recombines TRBV4-3 with TRBJ2-5; D is perhaps TRBD2 (6 bases). Germline V gene sequence: CDR1 LGHNA, CDR2 YSLEER. V lost 0 bases to trimming and J lost 2 bases, with 16 bases between them. CDR3 length equals 17 residues. CDR3 DNA sequence: TGCGCCAGCAGCCAAGACGAAGCGGGTGGATTTCAAGAGACCCAGTACTTC. It translates to CASSQDEAGGFQETQYF.

The V gene is TRBV5-6, the J gene TRBJ2-1, with D unclear. V lost 0 bases and J 7 bases, leaving 5 bases between the germline ends. The CDR3 loop spans 12 amino acids. Germline V gene data show CDR1 as SGHDT and CDR2 as YYEEEE. The CDR3 region is CASSLAENEQFF. The CDR3 DNA reads TGTGCCAGCAGCTTGGCCGAGAATGAGCAGTTCTTC. Combining the CDR3 with reference TRBV5-6 and TRBJ2-1 gives the whole variable domain DAGVTQSPTHLIKTRGQQVTLRCSPKSGHDTVSWYQQALGQGPQFIFQYYEEEERQRGNFPDRFSGHQFPNYSSELNVNALLLGDSALYLCASSLAENEQFFGPGTRLTVL.